The sequence of this T cell receptor (beta chain) was determined in a study of T cell responses to AZD1222 COVID-19 vaccine. Findings and limits, study-wide: Repertoire sampling was restricted to post-peak T cell response timepoints. Spike was spanned by vaccine-associated CD4 TCRs, with dominance at 160-218 and 743-854.

V was cut by 6 bases and J by 7 bases, with 14 bases left in between. The CDR3 has 13 residues. Profiling relied on immunoSEQ multiplex PCR, and the TCRdb table lists in-frame clones only, not all of them. The sample has some 73,000 clones, 89% seen once. A word on this clone: Its antigen is still unknown.

V and J are TRBV12-3 or TRBV12-4 and TRBJ2-3; D may be TRBD2 (5 bases). The starting material was peripheral blood, obtained 28 days after the second AZD1222 dose. The receptor was isolated from an adult who received the AZD1222 COVID-19 vaccine. CDR3 sequence (DNA): TGTGCCAGCAGCTTGACTAATTTTAATACGCAGTATTTT. Translated, it gives CASSLTNFNTQYF.